The 15 T cell receptor beta chains below all came from one sample that was sequenced in a study of blood T cells in healthy people across ages. Primed by a sample-barcoded 5' primer and a J-beta primer mix, a second PCR proceeded for roughly 6 to 12 cycles. TCRdb reprocessed the 5' RACE reads with MiXCR, giving one entry per CDR3 protein. The table lists about 800,000 distinct CDR3 sequences, roughly 25% of them singletons. These data also formed part of another study, on T cells of mothers and their children.

Sequencing used blood. All receptors come from a boy between 10 and 17 years old in good health.

The chain combines TRBV12-3 or TRBV12-4 with TRBJ2-1, with 8 bases fitting TRBD2. J lost 6 bases, V lost 5 bases, and 9 bases had no gene match. CDR3 size: 15 residues. DNA for the CDR3: TGTGCCAGCAGTCCGGTAGCGGGGAGTGGCAATGAGCAGTTCTTC. It is translated as CASSPVAGSGNEQFF.

The chain employs TRBV3-1 and TRBJ2-7; D might be TRBD1 (5 bases). The CDR3 consists of 14 residues. Trimming took 3 bases from V and 3 from J, leaving 12 bases between them. Germline V gives CDR1 LGHDT, CDR2 YNNKEL (reference sequence). This chain's CDR3 is CASSHKTEVYEQYF. The DNA for the CDR3 is TGTGCCAGCAGCCATAAGACAGAAGTCTACGAGCAGTACTTC.

The CDR3 loop reads CASSPSPDQPQHF. DNA of the CDR3: TGTGCCAGCAGCCCATCGCCAGATCAGCCCCAGCATTTT. The rearrangement joins TRBV7-9 to TRBJ1-5; no clear D. The CDR3 is 13 amino acids. Germline CDR1 reads SEHNR; CDR2 reads FQNEAQ (reference sequence). Trimming pared 5 bases from V and 5 bases from J, leaving 10 bases between.

This rearrangement joins TRBV28 to TRBJ1-1; D remains ambiguous. Germline CDR1 MDHEN, CDR2 SYDVKM. This CDR3 is built from 14 residues. Deletions cut 5 bases from V and 0 bases from J, with 10 bases between. CDR3 in DNA: TGTGCCAGCAGTCAAGGACGGCTGAACACTGAAGCTTTCTTT. It is translated as CASSQGRLNTEAFF.

J is TRBJ2-1 and V is TRBV27; the match to TRBD2 covers 9 bases. Germline CDR1 is MNHEY and CDR2 is SMNVEV (reference sequence). The CDR3 extends over 16 amino acids. Germline trimming cut 2 bases from V and 1 base from J; bases unmatched to any gene: 3. The CDR3 DNA reads TGTGCCAGCAGTTTAGCGGGAGGGGTATCCTACAATGAGCAGTTCTTC. Translation gives CASSLAGGVSYNEQFF.

The chain links TRBV6-1 to TRBJ2-2, with D perhaps assigned TRBD1 or TRBD2 (5 bases each). Germline loops: CDR1 MNHNS, CDR2 SASEGT. The V gene lost 9 bases and the J gene lost 10 bases, with 27 bases spanning the gap. CDR3 length equals 16 residues. This chain's CDR3 is CASSLSTGLSGQELFF. For the CDR3, the DNA is TGTGCCAGTTCCCTATCAACAGGACTCAGTGGACAGGAGCTGTTTTTT.

This clonotype was observed a handful of times. The genes are TRBV25-1 and TRBJ1-2; D gene uncertain. The CDR3 consists of 15 residues. Germline values: CDR1 MGHDK, CDR2 SYGVNS. Trimming cost V 1 base and J 3 bases, with 12 bases left between them. CDR3 nucleotide sequence: TGTGCCAGCAGTGAATTGGGTAAGGCCTACTATGGCTACACCTTC. It is translated as CASSELGKAYYGYTF.

This clonotype was observed a handful of times. This chain joins TRBV30 and TRBJ2-5; 9 bases align to TRBD2. The J call may be in error: the DNA end matches TRBJ2-1 better. This CDR3 has 13 residues. Germline values: CDR1 GTSNPN, CDR2 SVGIG (reference sequence). The CDR3 reads CACSGTSINEQFF. The CDR3 nucleotides read TGTGCCTGCTCCGGGACTAGCATTAATGAGCAGTTCTTC.

The chain recombines TRBV10-3 with TRBJ1-2; a weak D match, TRBD1 (5 bases). Trimming stripped 0 bases from V and 8 bases from J, with 16 bases between. Germline loops: CDR1 ENHRY, CDR2 SYGVKD. The CDR3 has 15 amino acids. CDR3 amino acids: CAISESGGQRDGYTF. DNA of the CDR3: TGTGCCATCAGTGAGTCGGGAGGGCAGAGGGACGGCTACACCTTC.

This clonotype has just a few counts. V usage is TRBV4-3 and J usage is TRBJ2-1; D possibly corresponds to TRBD2 (6 bases). Germline loops: CDR1 LGHNA, CDR2 YSLEER. V lost 0 bases and J lost 4, with 10 bases in between. This CDR3 has 15 amino acids. The chain's CDR3 is CASSQDGSPYNEQFF. In nucleotides, the CDR3 is TGCGCCAGCAGCCAAGACGGGAGCCCATACAATGAGCAGTTCTTC.

The gene calls are TRBV11-3 and TRBJ2-1; TRBD1 matches at 9 bases. V was pared by 5 bases and J by 4 bases, with 6 bases of the junction left unmatched. Germline CDR1 SGHNT, CDR2 YENEEA. The CDR3 extends over 15 amino acids. The CDR3 is CASSDGTGRYNEQFF. In DNA form, the CDR3 reads TGTGCCAGCAGCGACGGGACAGGGCGATACAATGAGCAGTTCTTC.

This clonotype was seen a handful of times. The chain has TRBV18 and TRBJ2-5; D uncertain. With 4 bases removed from V and 4 bases from J, the gap between germline ends came to 7 bases. Germline CDR1 KGHSH, CDR2 LQKENI. There are 12 residues in the CDR3. The CDR3: CASSQGSETQYF. Written as DNA, the CDR3 is TGTGCCAGCTCACAGGGATCAGAGACCCAGTACTTC.

This clonotype has just a few counts. The chain links TRBV9 to TRBJ2-3; 9 bases agree with TRBD1. The CDR3 loop spans 14 amino acids. Germline V gene data show CDR1 as SGDLS and CDR2 as YYNGEE. Losses at the gene ends were 7 bases for V and 3 bases for J; bases not matched to a gene: 6. The CDR3 is CASGDRVLTDTQYF. CDR3 DNA: TGTGCCAGCGGGGACAGGGTGTTGACAGATACGCAGTATTTT.

A single count supports this clonotype. The chain links TRBV5-6 to TRBJ1-1; D may be TRBD1 (5 bases). The V gene lost 6 bases and the J gene lost 7 bases, with 10 bases spanning the gap. CDR1 and CDR2 (germline): SGHDT, YYEEEE. The CDR3 length is 11 residues. The chain's CDR3 is CASKSGVEAFF. The CDR3 nucleotides read TGTGCCAGCAAATCGGGGGTTGAAGCTTTCTTT.

Only a few counts were recorded for this clonotype. Here the CDR3 DNA reads TGCGCCAGCAGCCCGAGGGTCTTCAACTATGGCTACACCTTC. Protein product: CASSPRVFNYGYTF. V gene TRBV4-3 combines with J gene TRBJ1-2, with D unresolved. Trimming shortened V by 4 bases and J by 2 bases, and 11 bases separated the two germline ends. The CDR3 covers 14 residues. The germline CDR1 and CDR2 sequences are LGHNA and YSLEER.